This T cell receptor beta chain was captured by sequencing in a study of T cells in Graves' hyperthyroidism and ophthalmopathy. This clonotype came up many times. The antigen is undetermined. Findings and limits, study-wide: Ophthalmopathy stood apart from stable hyperthyroidism in a 13 V-J model.

Stable Graves' hyperthyroidism meant no ophthalmopathy progression within 18 months. The hyperthyroidism was newly diagnosed and had lasted under 2 months; the patients were aged 18 to 65. Clinical symptoms, serum thyroxine, TRAb, thyroid ultrasound and orbital computed tomography informed diagnoses. RNA transcripts were the template for amplifying TCR beta CDR3 regions. The HTBI primer set served for first-round RT-PCR of the TCR CDR3. MiXCR, run by TCRdb on the multiplex PCR reads, gives a single entry per CDR3 protein. The sample has about 540,000 distinct CDR3 sequences, 35% to 55% seen once. In germline, CDR1 is LNHNV, CDR2 YYDKDF (reference sequence). This CDR3 is 19 amino acids long. The V and J ends lost 0 bases and 6 bases respectively, with 23 bases between them.

This sequence was found in a woman between 18 and 29 years old with Graves' hyperthyroidism. The rearrangement uses TRBV15 and TRBJ2-2; D unresolved. Sequencing used peripheral blood or thyroid tissue (not recorded which). The CDR3 reads CATSRDLLVTLSSSGELFF. The CDR3 nucleotides read TGTGCCACCAGCAGAGACCTGCTAGTGACTCTTAGCTCTTCCGGGGAGCTGTTTTTT.